What follows are 32 T cell receptor beta chains derived from one specimen sequenced in a study of identifying expanded T cells in peripheral blood. TCRdb's copy holds only in-frame clones and misses some; the assay was immunoSEQ multiplex PCR. The data show some 120,000 clones, approximately 88% seen once. The sample consisted of blood. All receptors come from a person between 18 and 75 years old in good health.

This rearrangement joins TRBV6-5 to TRBJ2-1, with 10 positions matching TRBD1. This CDR3 comprises 15 residues. CDR1 is MNHEY and CDR2 is SVGAGI in the germline V gene. The V and J ends lost 5 bases and 6 bases, in that order; junction bases with no gene match: 7. DNA for the CDR3: TGTGCCAGCAGTCGAGGGACAGGGGCAATCAATGAGCAGTTCTTC. Translated: CASSRGTGAINEQFF.

The chain couples TRBV6-5 to TRBJ2-3; TRBD2 aligns across 8 bases. This CDR3 spans 15 amino acids. CDR1 is MNHEY and CDR2 is SVGAGI in the germline V gene. The trim removed 3 bases at V and 6 bases at J, leaving 8 bases unmatched. CDR3 region: CASSYTGGRSDTQYF. CDR3 DNA: TGTGCCAGCAGTTATACGGGGGGGCGTTCTGATACGCAGTATTTT.

The V and J genes are TRBV27 and TRBJ1-1; 9 nucleotides align to TRBD1. This CDR3 is 17 amino acids long. V lost 5 bases, J lost 8 bases, and 18 bases stayed unmatched. CDR1 and CDR2 (germline): MNHEY, SMNVEV (reference sequence). The CDR3 spells CASSQRLGQGLLLEAFF. CDR3 DNA: TGTGCCAGCAGTCAACGACTTGGACAGGGGCTCCTATTGGAAGCTTTCTTT.

This clone came up a few times. The J gene is TRBJ2-7, the V gene TRBV7-2; D is possibly TRBD2 (5 bases). Germline V gives CDR1 SGHTA, CDR2 FQGNSA. V dropped 4 bases and J dropped 6 bases, with 16 bases sitting between them. The CDR3 length is 14 residues. CDR3 region: CASSYRTDRGEQYF. As DNA, the CDR3 is TGTGCCAGCAGCTATCGGACTGACCGGGGCGAGCAGTACTTC.

The chain has TRBV5-6 and TRBJ2-1; D may be TRBD1 or TRBD2 (6 bases each). Deletions cut 2 bases from V and 5 bases from J, with 11 bases between. CDR1 SGHDT and CDR2 YYEEEE come from the germline V gene. CDR3 size: 14 residues. CDR3 region: CASSLRRGNNEQFF. For the CDR3, the DNA is TGTGCCAGCAGCTTAAGGAGGGGGAACAATGAGCAGTTCTTC. Drawing the rest from reference TRBV5-6 and TRBJ2-1, the complete variable domain is DAGVTQSPTHLIKTRGQQVTLRCSPKSGHDTVSWYQQALGQGPQFIFQYYEEEERQRGNFPDRFSGHQFPNYSSELNVNALLLGDSALYLCASSLRRGNNEQFFGPGTRLTVL.

The chain employs TRBV28 and TRBJ2-7; D gene ambiguous. The CDR3 length is 12 residues. Germline CDR1 is MDHEN and CDR2 is SYDVKM. The CDR3: CVCSPMSGKQYF. The CDR3 DNA reads TGTGTGTGCTCCCCGATGTCGGGCAAGCAGTACTTC.

This clone was observed once. The rearrangement joins TRBV7-9 to TRBJ2-3; perhaps TRBD1 as D (6 bases). In germline, CDR1 is SEHNR, CDR2 FQNEAQ (reference sequence). Trimming removed 5 bases at V and 4 bases at J, with 16 bases between. This CDR3 is built from 15 residues. This chain's CDR3 is CASSQREQGPDTQYF. CDR3 coding DNA: TGTGCCAGCAGCCAGAGGGAACAGGGACCAGATACGCAGTATTTT.

The chain carries TRBV10-2 and TRBJ1-2; D is unresolved. The CDR3 covers 13 residues. Deletions cut 7 bases from V and 4 bases from J, with 13 bases between. CDR1 is WSHSY, CDR2 SAAADI, per germline. The CDR3 here is CASTQDGTYGYTF. The CDR3 DNA reads as TGCGCCAGCACCCAGGACGGAACCTATGGCTACACCTTC.

The chain recombines TRBV7-9 with TRBJ2-7; no clear D. Germline CDR1 reads SEHNR; CDR2 reads FQNEAQ (reference sequence). The V end lost 3 bases, the J end lost 2 bases, and 8 bases lay between the germline ends. The CDR3 length is 13 residues. The CDR3 loop is CASSLAGTYEQYF. The CDR3 nucleotides read TGTGCCAGCAGCTTGGCAGGAACCTACGAGCAGTACTTC. Using reference TRBV7-9 and TRBJ2-7 for the parts outside the CDR3, the full variable domain is DTGVSQNPRHKITKRGQNVTFRCDPISEHNRLYWYRQTLGQGPEFLTYFQNEAQLEKSRLLSDRFSAERPKGSFSTLEIQRTEQGDSAMYLCASSLAGTYEQYFGPGTRLTVT.

V and J are TRBV19 and TRBJ2-7; no clear D gene. Trimming pared 3 bases from V and 0 bases from J, leaving 9 bases between. The V gene's germline CDR1 is LNHDA and CDR2 SQIVND (reference sequence). The CDR3 is made up of 14 amino acids. CDR3 nucleotide sequence: TGTGCCAGTAGTATTGGTCGCGGCTCCTACGAGCAGTACTTC. This translates into CASSIGRGSYEQYF.

The chain couples TRBV5-6 to TRBJ1-1, with a possible D match to TRBD1 (6 bases). The CDR3 is made up of 13 amino acids. Trimming shortened V by 3 bases and J by 6 bases, and 12 bases separated the two germline ends. Germline loops: CDR1 SGHDT, CDR2 YYEEEE. The CDR3 nucleotides are TGTGCCAGCAGCTCACAGGGCGAGGCTGAAGCTTTCTTT. It yields the protein CASSSQGEAEAFF.

The rearrangement links TRBV11-2 to TRBJ1-1, with D perhaps matching TRBD1 (5 bases). Germline lookup yields CDR1 SGHAT and CDR2 FQNNGV. V lost 3 bases to trimming and J lost 5 bases, with 19 bases between them. The length of the CDR3 is 16 residues. The chain's CDR3 is CASSFAGTGARTEAFF. The CDR3, as DNA: TGTGCCAGCAGCTTCGCCGGGACCGGGGCGAGGACTGAAGCTTTCTTT.

The V call is TRBV19, the J call TRBJ1-1; possibly TRBD1 for D (5 bases). V was shortened by 9 bases and J by 4 bases, with 15 bases between the two germline ends. Germline values: CDR1 LNHDA, CDR2 SQIVND (reference sequence). CDR3 length: 13 amino acids. The CDR3 protein is CASREQGVTEAFF. DNA of the CDR3: TGTGCCAGCAGAGAGCAGGGAGTCACTGAAGCTTTCTTT.

In this sample, this clone turned up a few times. The V and J genes are TRBV2 and TRBJ1-1; tentative D call: TRBD1 (5 bases). Deletions cut 4 bases from V and 4 bases from J, with 10 bases between. The germline gives CDR1 SNHLY, CDR2 FYNNEI. The CDR3 runs to 13 residues. The CDR3 protein is CASSVGGSTEAFF. CDR3 bases: TGTGCCAGCAGTGTTGGGGGGTCCACTGAAGCTTTCTTT.

The chain recombines TRBV5-4 with TRBJ2-5, with D perhaps matching TRBD2 (5 bases). V dropped 2 bases and J dropped 3 bases, with 17 bases sitting between them. Germline V gives CDR1 SGHNT, CDR2 YYREEE (reference sequence). There are 16 residues in the CDR3. The CDR3 DNA is TGTGCCAGCAGCTTACCCTATATTACAGCGGAAGAGACCCAGTACTTC. It translates to CASSLPYITAEETQYF.

V usage is TRBV18 and J usage is TRBJ1-1, with 10 bases identical to TRBD1. The CDR3 is 15 residues long. Per germline, CDR1 KGHSH and CDR2 LQKENI. After removal of 4 bases from V and 11 bases from J, the junction contained 13 bases not matched to a gene. The CDR3 sequence: CASSQTPPGQGWAFF. The CDR3, as DNA: TGTGCCAGCTCACAAACACCCCCGGGACAGGGGTGGGCTTTCTTT.

V gene TRBV14 combines with J gene TRBJ1-1; D unresolved. The V gene's germline CDR1 is SGHDN and CDR2 FVKESK. The germline V and J ends were trimmed by 2 bases and 2 bases, with 15 bases remaining between them. This CDR3 contains 16 residues. The CDR3 loop reads CASSQQIHRSNTEAFF. The CDR3 DNA sequence: TGTGCCAGCAGCCAACAAATTCACAGATCAAACACTGAAGCTTTCTTT. Full variable domain (missing parts from reference TRBV14 and TRBJ1-1): EAGVTQFPSHSVIEKGQTVTLRCDPISGHDNLYWYRRVMGKEIKFLLHFVKESKQDESGMPNNRFLAERTGGTYSTLKVQPAELEDSGVYFCASSQQIHRSNTEAFFGQGTRLTVV.

The genes are TRBV9 and TRBJ1-1; the D is unclear. V lost 5 bases, J lost 6 bases, and 20 bases lay in between. CDR3 length: 15 residues. Germline values: CDR1 SGDLS, CDR2 YYNGEE. CDR3 sequence (DNA): TGTGCCAGCAGTCCTCGGTCTGATTTGAGGGCTGAAGCTTTCTTT. Translation gives CASSPRSDLRAEAFF.

The chain links TRBV19 to TRBJ1-2, with D possibly TRBD1 on 5 matching bases. Trimming took off 0 bases at V and 6 bases at J, with 17 bases between the two ends. CDR3 length: 16 residues. Germline V gives CDR1 LNHDA, CDR2 SQIVND (reference sequence). The CDR3 sequence is CASSIDRRGSGNGYTF. CDR3 DNA sequence: TGTGCCAGTAGTATAGATCGGAGGGGTTCGGGGAATGGCTACACCTTC.

V gene TRBV19 combines with J gene TRBJ2-4; tentatively, D is TRBD1 (5 bases). With 0 bases removed from V and 1 base from J, the gap between germline ends came to 7 bases. Germline CDR1 reads LNHDA; CDR2 reads SQIVND (reference sequence). The CDR3 sequence is 15 residues long. The CDR3, as DNA: TGTGCCAGTAGTATAGACAGGGATGCCAAAAACATTCAGTACTTC. Its protein product is CASSIDRDAKNIQYF. The full variable domain, rest sourced from reference TRBV19 and TRBJ2-4, is DGGITQSPKYLFRKEGQNVTLSCEQNLNHDAMYWYRQDPGQGLRLIYYSQIVNDFQKGDIAEGYSVSREKKESFPLTVTSAQKNPTAFYLCASSIDRDAKNIQYFGAGTRLSVL.

The count of this clone is one. The chain joins TRBV7-2 to TRBJ1-2; D remains unclear. The CDR3 has 14 amino acids. Germline assignment: CDR1 SGHTA and CDR2 FQGNSA. The V and J ends lost 1 base and 3 bases respectively, with 9 bases between them. The CDR3 nucleotides read TGTGCCAGCAGCTTAGGGATGAACGACTATGGCTACACCTTC. As protein: CASSLGMNDYGYTF.

This clone was seen only once. V is TRBV5-6 and J is TRBJ2-7; unclear D gene. V lost 1 base to trimming and J lost 2 bases, with 7 bases between them. Looked up from germline, CDR1 is SGHDT and CDR2 is YYEEEE. The CDR3 extends over 13 amino acids. For the CDR3, the DNA is TGTGCCAGCAGCTTGCGGATGACCTACGAGCAGTACTTC. It yields the protein CASSLRMTYEQYF.

The chain is built from TRBV6-1 and TRBJ2-7, with 9 nucleotides matching TRBD2. Losses at the gene ends were 8 bases for V and 0 bases for J; bases not matched to a gene: 8. Germline V CDR1 and CDR2: MNHNS, SASEGT. This CDR3 has 15 residues. CDR3 residues: CASVLSGGSSYEQYF. CDR3 in DNA: TGTGCCAGCGTTCTGAGCGGGGGGAGCTCCTACGAGCAGTACTTC.

The chain is built from TRBV10-3 and TRBJ1-2; TRBD1 aligns across 8 bases. Germline V lookup: CDR1 ENHRY, CDR2 SYGVKD. The CDR3 spans 15 residues. The junction had 8 bases not matched to a gene; V was cut back by 6 bases and J by 2 bases. The CDR3 spells CAISKGQGYNYGYTF. Written as DNA, the CDR3 is TGTGCCATCAGCAAAGGACAGGGTTACAACTATGGCTACACCTTC.

V usage is TRBV7-2 and J usage is TRBJ1-5; D is unresolved. Germline lookup yields CDR1 SGHTA and CDR2 FQGNSA. The CDR3 contains 13 residues. V dropped 6 bases and J dropped 4 bases, with 10 bases sitting between them. In nucleotides, the CDR3 is TGTGCCAGCAGTTCGGTTGGGAATCAGCCCCAGCATTTT. Translating gives CASSSVGNQPQHF.

This chain joins TRBV13 and TRBJ1-1; D is unclear. Germline values: CDR1 PRHDT, CDR2 FYEKMQ (reference sequence). The CDR3 is 14 amino acids. The V gene lost 6 bases and the J gene lost 1 base, with 12 bases spanning the gap. CDR3 residues: CASSSRWGNTEAFF. In nucleotides, the CDR3 is TGTGCCAGCAGTTCGCGGTGGGGGAACACTGAAGCTTTCTTT.

This rearrangement joins TRBV4-1 to TRBJ1-4; D is uncertain. The CDR3 has 15 residues. The V gene lost 0 bases and the J gene lost 7 bases, with 12 bases spanning the gap. In germline, CDR1 is MGHRA, CDR2 YSYEKL. CDR3 sequence reads: CASSQEGRLSEKLFF. The CDR3 DNA is TGCGCCAGCAGCCAAGAAGGACGGCTCTCTGAAAAACTGTTTTTT.

The V gene is TRBV14, the J gene TRBJ2-7; D is possibly TRBD1 (7 bases). V lost 3 bases, J lost 6 bases, and 18 bases lay in between. CDR1 SGHDN and CDR2 FVKESK come from the germline V gene. The CDR3 is made up of 15 amino acids. The CDR3 coding sequence is TGTGCCAGCAGCCAGGTCCAGGGGGGACTTCGCGAGCAGTACTTC. This sequence encodes CASSQVQGGLREQYF.

The chain carries TRBV6-5 and TRBJ2-5; 8 nucleotides align to TRBD2. This CDR3 spans 14 amino acids. V lost 6 bases, J lost 6 bases, and 9 bases stayed unmatched. CDR1 is MNHEY and CDR2 is SVGAGI in the germline V gene. CDR3 sequence reads: CASRKTGGGQTQYF. CDR3 in DNA: TGTGCCAGCAGGAAAACCGGGGGGGGACAGACCCAGTACTTC.

The chain has TRBV7-9 and TRBJ1-6; D is perhaps TRBD1 (6 bases). The CDR3 runs 15 residues. The V end was cut by 5 bases, the J end by 10 bases, with 18 bases between. CDR1 is SEHNR, CDR2 FQNEAQ, per germline (reference sequence). The CDR3 spells CASSEYQGNGSPLHF. CDR3 in DNA: TGTGCCAGCAGCGAGTACCAGGGGAATGGGTCACCCCTCCACTTT.

The chain is built from TRBV7-2 and TRBJ2-7, with unresolved D. Germline V lookup: CDR1 SGHTA, CDR2 FQGNSA. Trimming removed 5 bases from V and 3 bases from J, with 11 bases in between. CDR3 length: 13 amino acids. CDR3 sequence: CASSNFTIYEQYF. CDR3 in DNA: TGTGCCAGCAGCAACTTCACCATCTACGAGCAGTACTTC.

The rearrangement uses TRBV2 and TRBJ2-7; 7 nucleotides match TRBD1. The CDR3 covers 15 residues. Germline V gene lookup returns CDR1 SNHLY and CDR2 FYNNEI. J gave up 1 base and V 3 bases, and 6 bases lay outside the gene matches. The CDR3 sequence: CASSDWPGQSYEQYF. The CDR3 bases are TGTGCCAGCAGTGATTGGCCGGGACAGTCCTACGAGCAGTACTTC. The complete variable domain, with remaining parts taken from reference TRBV2 and TRBJ2-7, reads EPEVTQTPSHQVTQMGQEVILRCVPISNHLYFYWYRQILGQKVEFLVSFYNNEISEKSEIFDDQFSVERPDGSNFTLKIRSTKLEDSAMYFCASSDWPGQSYEQYFGPGTRLTVT.